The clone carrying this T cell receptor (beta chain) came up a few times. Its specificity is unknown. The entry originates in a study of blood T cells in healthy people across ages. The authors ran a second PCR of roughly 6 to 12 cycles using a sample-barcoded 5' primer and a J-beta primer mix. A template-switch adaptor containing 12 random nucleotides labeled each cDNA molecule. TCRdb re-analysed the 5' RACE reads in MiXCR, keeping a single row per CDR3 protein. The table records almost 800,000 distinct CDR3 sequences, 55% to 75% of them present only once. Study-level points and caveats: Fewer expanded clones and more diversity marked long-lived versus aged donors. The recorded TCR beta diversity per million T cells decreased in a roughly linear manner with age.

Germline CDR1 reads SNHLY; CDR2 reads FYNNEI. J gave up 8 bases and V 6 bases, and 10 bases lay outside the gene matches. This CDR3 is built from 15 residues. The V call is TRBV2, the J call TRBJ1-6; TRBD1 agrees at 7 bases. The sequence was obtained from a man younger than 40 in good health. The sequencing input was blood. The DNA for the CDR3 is TGTGCCAGCAGGATCAACAGGGGCCGTCATTCACCCCTCCACTTT. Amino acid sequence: CASRINRGRHSPLHF.